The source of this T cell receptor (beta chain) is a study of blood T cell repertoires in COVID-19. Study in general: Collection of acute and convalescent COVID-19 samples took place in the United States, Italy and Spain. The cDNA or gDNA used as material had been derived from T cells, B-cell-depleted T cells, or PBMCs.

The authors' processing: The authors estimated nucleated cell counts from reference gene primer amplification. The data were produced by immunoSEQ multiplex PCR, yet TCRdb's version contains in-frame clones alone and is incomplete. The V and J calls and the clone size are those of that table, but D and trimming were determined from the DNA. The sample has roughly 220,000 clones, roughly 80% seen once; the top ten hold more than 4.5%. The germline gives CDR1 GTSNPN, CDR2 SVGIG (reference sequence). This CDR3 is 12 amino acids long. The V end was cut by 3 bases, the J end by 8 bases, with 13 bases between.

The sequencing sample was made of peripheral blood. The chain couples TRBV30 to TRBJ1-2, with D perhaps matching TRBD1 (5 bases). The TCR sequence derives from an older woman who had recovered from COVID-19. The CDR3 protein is CAWSLQAGGYTF. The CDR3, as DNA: TGTGCCTGGAGCTTACAGGCGGGAGGCTACACCTTC.